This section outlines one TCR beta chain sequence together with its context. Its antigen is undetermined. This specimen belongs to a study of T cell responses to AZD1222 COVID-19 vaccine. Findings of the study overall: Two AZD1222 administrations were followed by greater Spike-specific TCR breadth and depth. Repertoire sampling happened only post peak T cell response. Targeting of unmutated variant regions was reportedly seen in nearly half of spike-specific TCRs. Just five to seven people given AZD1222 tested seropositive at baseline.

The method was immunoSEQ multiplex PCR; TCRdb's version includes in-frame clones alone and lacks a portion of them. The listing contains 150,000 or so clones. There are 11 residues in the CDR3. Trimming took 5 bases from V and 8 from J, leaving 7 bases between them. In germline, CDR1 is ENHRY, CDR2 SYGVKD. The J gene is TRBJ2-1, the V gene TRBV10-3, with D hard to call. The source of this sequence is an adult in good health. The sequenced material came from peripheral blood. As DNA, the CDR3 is TGTGCCATCAGTACCCTCTATGAGCAGTTCTTC. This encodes CAISTLYEQFF.